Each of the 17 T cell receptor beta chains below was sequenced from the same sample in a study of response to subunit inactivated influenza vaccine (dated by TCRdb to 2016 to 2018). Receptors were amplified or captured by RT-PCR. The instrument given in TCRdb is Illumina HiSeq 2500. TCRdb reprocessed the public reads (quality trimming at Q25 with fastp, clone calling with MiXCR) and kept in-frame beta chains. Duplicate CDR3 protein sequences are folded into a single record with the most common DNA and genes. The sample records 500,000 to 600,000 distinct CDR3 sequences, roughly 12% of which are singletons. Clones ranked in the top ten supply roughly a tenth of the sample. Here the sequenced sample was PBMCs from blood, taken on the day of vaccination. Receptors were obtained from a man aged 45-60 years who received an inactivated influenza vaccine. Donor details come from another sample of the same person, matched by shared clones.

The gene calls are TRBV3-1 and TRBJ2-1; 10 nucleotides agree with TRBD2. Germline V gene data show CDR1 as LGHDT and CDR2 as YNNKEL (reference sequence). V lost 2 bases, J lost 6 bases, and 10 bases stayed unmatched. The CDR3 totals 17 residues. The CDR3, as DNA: TGTGCCAGCAGCCAAACCTGGTTAGCGGGAGGTCGCAATGAGCAGTTCTTC. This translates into CASSQTWLAGGRNEQFF.

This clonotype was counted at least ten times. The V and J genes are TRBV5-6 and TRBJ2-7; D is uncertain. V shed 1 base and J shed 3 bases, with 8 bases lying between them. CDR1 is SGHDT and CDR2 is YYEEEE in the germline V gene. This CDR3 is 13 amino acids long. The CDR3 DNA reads TGTGCCAGCAGCTTGTCTTCAGGCTACGAGCAGTACTTC. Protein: CASSLSSGYEQYF.

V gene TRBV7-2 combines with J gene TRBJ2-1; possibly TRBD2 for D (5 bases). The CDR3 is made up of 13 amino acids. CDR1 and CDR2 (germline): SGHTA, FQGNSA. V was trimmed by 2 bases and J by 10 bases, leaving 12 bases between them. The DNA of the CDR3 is TGTGCCAGCAGCTTACGGAAGGAGGTCGAGCAGTTCTTC. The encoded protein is CASSLRKEVEQFF. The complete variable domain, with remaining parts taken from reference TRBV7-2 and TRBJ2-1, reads GAGVSQSPSNKVTEKGKDVELRCDPISGHTALYWYRQSLGQGLEFLIYFQGNSAPDKSGLPSDRFSAERTGGSVSTLTIQRTQQEDSAVYLCASSLRKEVEQFFGPGTRLTVL.

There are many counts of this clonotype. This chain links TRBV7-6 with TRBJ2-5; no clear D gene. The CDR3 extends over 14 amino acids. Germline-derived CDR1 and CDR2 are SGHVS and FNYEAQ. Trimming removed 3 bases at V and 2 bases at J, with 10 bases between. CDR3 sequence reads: CASSLRLGQETQYF. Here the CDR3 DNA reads TGTGCCAGCAGCTTGAGGCTTGGGCAAGAGACCCAGTACTTC. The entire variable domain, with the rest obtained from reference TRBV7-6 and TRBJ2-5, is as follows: GAGVSQSPRYKVTKRGQDVALRCDPISGHVSLYWYRQALGQGPEFLTYFNYEAQQDKSGLPNDRFSAERPEGSISTLTIQRTEQRDSAMYRCASSLRLGQETQYFGPGTRLLVL.

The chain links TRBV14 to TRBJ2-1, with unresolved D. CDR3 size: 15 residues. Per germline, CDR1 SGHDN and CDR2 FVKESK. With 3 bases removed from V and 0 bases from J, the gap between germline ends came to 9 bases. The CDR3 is CASSHLASSYNEQFF. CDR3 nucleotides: TGTGCCAGCAGCCACCTTGCTAGCTCCTACAATGAGCAGTTCTTC.

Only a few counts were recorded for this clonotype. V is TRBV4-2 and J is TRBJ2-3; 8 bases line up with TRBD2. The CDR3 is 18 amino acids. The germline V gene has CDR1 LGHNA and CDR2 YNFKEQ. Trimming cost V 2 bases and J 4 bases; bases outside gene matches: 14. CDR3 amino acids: CASSQTQVNRGGPDTQYF. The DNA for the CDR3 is TGTGCCAGCAGCCAAACCCAAGTCAACCGGGGGGGCCCAGATACGCAGTATTTT.

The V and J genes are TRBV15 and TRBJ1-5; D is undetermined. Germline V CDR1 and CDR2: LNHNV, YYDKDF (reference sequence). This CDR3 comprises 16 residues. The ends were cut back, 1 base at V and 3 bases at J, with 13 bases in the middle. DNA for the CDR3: TGTGCCACCAGCAGAGGCCCAATGACACCCAATCAGCCCCAGCATTTT. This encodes CATSRGPMTPNQPQHF.

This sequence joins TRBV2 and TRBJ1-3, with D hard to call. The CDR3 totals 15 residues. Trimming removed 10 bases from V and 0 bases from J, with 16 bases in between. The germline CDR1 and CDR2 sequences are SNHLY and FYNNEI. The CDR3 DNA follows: TGTGCCACCCTCTTGGCGACGAGCTCTGGAAACACCATATATTTT. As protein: CATLLATSSGNTIYF.

The CDR3 nucleotides read TGTGCCAGCAGTGCCGGGGAGAGGCAGCCCCAGCATTTT. Translating it yields CASSAGERQPQHF. The rearrangement links TRBV2 to TRBJ1-5; D gene unclear. This CDR3 is built from 13 residues. Trimming left V 4 bases short and J 7 bases short, with 11 bases between. The germline V gene has CDR1 SNHLY and CDR2 FYNNEI.

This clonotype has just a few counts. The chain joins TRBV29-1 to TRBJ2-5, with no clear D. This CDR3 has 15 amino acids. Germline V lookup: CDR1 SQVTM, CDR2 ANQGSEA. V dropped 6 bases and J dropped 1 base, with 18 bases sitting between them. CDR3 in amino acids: CSVTFPGRLQETQYF. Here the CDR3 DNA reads TGCAGCGTAACCTTCCCGGGCCGCCTCCAAGAGACCCAGTACTTC.

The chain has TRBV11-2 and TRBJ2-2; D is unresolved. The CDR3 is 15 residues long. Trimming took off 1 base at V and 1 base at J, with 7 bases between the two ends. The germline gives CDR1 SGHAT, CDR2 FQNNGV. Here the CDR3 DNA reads TGTGCCAGCAGCTTAGTACAGATGAACACCGGGGAGCTGTTTTTT. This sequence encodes CASSLVQMNTGELFF.

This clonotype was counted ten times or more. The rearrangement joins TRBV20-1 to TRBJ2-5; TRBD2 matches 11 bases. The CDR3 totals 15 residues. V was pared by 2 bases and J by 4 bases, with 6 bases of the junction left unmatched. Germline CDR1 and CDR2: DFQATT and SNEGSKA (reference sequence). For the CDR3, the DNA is TGCAGTGCTAGACCTAGCGGGAGGCCCGGAGAGACCCAGTACTTC. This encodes CSARPSGRPGETQYF.

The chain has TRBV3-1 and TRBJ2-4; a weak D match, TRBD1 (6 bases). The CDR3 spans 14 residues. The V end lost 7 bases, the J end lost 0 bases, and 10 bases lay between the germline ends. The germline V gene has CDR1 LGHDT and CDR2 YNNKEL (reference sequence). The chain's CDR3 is CASTLRGAKNIQYF. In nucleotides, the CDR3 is TGTGCCAGCACCCTCAGGGGAGCCAAAAACATTCAGTACTTC.

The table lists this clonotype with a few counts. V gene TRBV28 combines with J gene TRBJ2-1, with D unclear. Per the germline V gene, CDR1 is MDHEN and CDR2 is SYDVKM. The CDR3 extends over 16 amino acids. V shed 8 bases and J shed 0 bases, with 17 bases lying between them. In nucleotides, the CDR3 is TGTGCCAGCTTGGTTGGGGATCGGAGCTCCTACAATGAGCAGTTCTTC. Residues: CASLVGDRSSYNEQFF.

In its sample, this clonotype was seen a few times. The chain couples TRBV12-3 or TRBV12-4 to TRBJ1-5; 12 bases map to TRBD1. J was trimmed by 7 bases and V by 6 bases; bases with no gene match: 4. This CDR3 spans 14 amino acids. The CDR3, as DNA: TGTGCCAGCAGCCGGGACAGGGGGCCGCAGCCCCAGCATTTT. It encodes CASSRDRGPQPQHF.

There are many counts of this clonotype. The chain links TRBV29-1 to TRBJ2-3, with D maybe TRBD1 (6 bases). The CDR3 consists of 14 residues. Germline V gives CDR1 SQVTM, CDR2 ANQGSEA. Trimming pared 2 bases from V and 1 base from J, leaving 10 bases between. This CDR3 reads CSVESPGGTDTQYF. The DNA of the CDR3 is TGCAGCGTTGAATCCCCAGGGGGCACAGATACGCAGTATTTT.

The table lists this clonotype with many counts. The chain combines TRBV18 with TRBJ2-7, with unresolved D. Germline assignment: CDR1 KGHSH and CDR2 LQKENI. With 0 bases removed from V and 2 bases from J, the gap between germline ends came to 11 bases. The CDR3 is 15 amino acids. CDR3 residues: CASSPPDGFPYEQYF. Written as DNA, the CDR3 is TGTGCCAGCTCACCACCTGACGGATTTCCCTACGAGCAGTACTTC.